This passage covers 14 T cell receptor beta chains from one sample sequenced in a study of CD8 T cells in ankylosing spondylitis. No antigen is known for these receptors. Broader study findings: For ankylosing spondylitis blood, a TCR beta motif of 7 or 8 highly homologous variants appeared characteristic.

TCRdb re-called the 5' RACE reads through MiXCR, storing one row per CDR3 protein. The sample carries over 700,000 distinct CDR3 sequences, 15% to 20% recorded once. The sequencing input was blood, either unsorted or a sorted T cell fraction (not recorded which). These receptors originate from a male donor with ankylosing spondylitis.

The table lists this clonotype with a few counts. The gene calls are TRBV6-1 and TRBJ1-5; the D gene is possibly TRBD1 (5 bases). The CDR3 has 15 amino acids. Per germline, CDR1 MNHNS and CDR2 SASEGT. Trimming removed 3 bases from V and 4 bases from J, with 13 bases in between. The CDR3 sequence is CASSDRGNPNQPQHF. The CDR3 coding sequence is TGTGCCAGCAGTGACCGGGGGAATCCTAATCAGCCCCAGCATTTT.

This clonotype appeared a single time. The rearrangement uses TRBV12-3 or TRBV12-4 and TRBJ2-1, with D possibly TRBD1 on 5 matching bases. The CDR3 is 15 residues long. Trimming removed 5 bases from V and 4 bases from J, with 15 bases in between. The CDR3 spells CASSTNERQYNEQFF. The CDR3 DNA reads TGTGCCAGCAGTACAAACGAAAGACAGTACAATGAGCAGTTCTTC.

This clonotype appeared a few times. The chain links TRBV12-3 or TRBV12-4 to TRBJ2-3, with TRBD2 identical over 9 bases. V was pared by 5 bases and J by 4 bases, with 10 bases of the junction left unmatched. The CDR3 has 16 residues. The chain's CDR3 is CASSLQRGVIADTQYF. The CDR3 DNA reads TGTGCCAGCAGTCTTCAGCGGGGGGTAATCGCAGATACGCAGTATTTT.

About this clonotype: A junction end diverges from the germline sequence, so it may reflect a read error. This sequence joins TRBV3-1 and TRBJ2-1; 7 positions match TRBD2. This CDR3 has 17 residues. CDR1 and CDR2 (germline): LGHDT, YNNKEL (reference sequence). The CDR3 DNA reads as TGTGCCAGCTGCCAAGATTCGCGACTAGCTAGGTACAATGAGCAGTTCTTC. Translated: CASCQDSRLARYNEQFF.

This chain links TRBV24-1 with TRBJ1-5; TRBD1 matches 9 bases. V lost 4 bases, J lost 5 bases, and 11 bases stayed unmatched. Germline V gene lookup returns CDR1 KGHDR and CDR2 SFDVKD. There are 17 residues in the CDR3. The CDR3 coding sequence is TGTGCCACCAGTGACGTACCGGGACAGGGATTTCATCAGCCCCAGCATTTT. Translated: CATSDVPGQGFHQPQHF.

The chain is built from TRBV5-8 and TRBJ2-7; D might be TRBD2 (5 bases). This CDR3 comprises 14 residues. V gave up 1 base and J gave up 0 bases, with 8 bases separating them. Germline V lookup: CDR1 SGHTS, CDR2 YDEGEE. The CDR3 loop reads CASSLSGLSYEQYF. The CDR3 coding sequence is TGTGCCAGCAGCTTGAGTGGACTCTCCTACGAGCAGTACTTC.

The chain couples TRBV20-1 to TRBJ2-7; D tentatively fits TRBD1 or TRBD2 (6 bases each). The CDR3 totals 14 residues. Germline V gene data show CDR1 as DFQATT and CDR2 as SNEGSKA (reference sequence). The V end was cut by 3 bases, the J end by 2 bases, with 14 bases between. Here the CDR3 DNA reads TGCAGTGCTAGGAGGCGGGACAACCCCTACGAGCAGTACTTC. Encoded protein: CSARRRDNPYEQYF.

The chain combines TRBV12-3 or TRBV12-4 with TRBJ1-2; a possible D gene is TRBD1 (5 bases). The V and J ends lost 3 bases and 4 bases respectively, with 9 bases between them. The CDR3 loop spans 13 amino acids. The CDR3 nucleotides read TGTGCCAGCAGTTTTGGGACGAGCTATGGCTACACCTTC. It codes for CASSFGTSYGYTF.

Only a few counts were recorded for this clonotype. V usage is TRBV7-9 and J usage is TRBJ2-7; no reliable D call. Germline V gives CDR1 SEHNR, CDR2 FQNEAQ (reference sequence). The V end was cut by 4 bases, the J end by 6 bases, with 10 bases between. The length of the CDR3 is 12 residues. CDR3 sequence reads: CASSSGQAEQYF. The CDR3 DNA is TGTGCCAGCAGCTCTGGGCAGGCCGAGCAGTACTTC.

The chain employs TRBV14 and TRBJ2-7, with D perhaps TRBD1 (6 bases). This CDR3 spans 13 amino acids. The germline V gene has CDR1 SGHDN and CDR2 FVKESK. V was trimmed by 8 bases and J by 6 bases, leaving 17 bases between them. The CDR3 region has the DNA TGTGCCAGCGCAGTTTTGGACAGCGGCGAGCAGTACTTC. Its translation is CASAVLDSGEQYF.

In its sample, this clonotype was seen a few times. The chain carries TRBV11-2 and TRBJ1-2, with 7 bases aligning to TRBD1. CDR3 length: 19 amino acids. Germline CDR1 reads SGHAT; CDR2 reads FQNNGV. Unmatched junction bases numbered 20, after V lost 0 bases and J lost 7 bases. The CDR3 loop reads CASSLDRGGASSFFGGYTF. The DNA of the CDR3 is TGTGCCAGCAGCTTAGATCGAGGGGGCGCTTCTTCATTTTTTGGTGGCTACACCTTC.

This chain connects TRBV24-1 to TRBJ2-3; 10 bases match TRBD1. The germline CDR1 and CDR2 sequences are KGHDR and SFDVKD. The ends lost 7 bases at V and 2 bases at J; junction bases unmatched: 11. The CDR3 covers 17 residues. The CDR3 region is CATSQSGTGVDTDTQYF. CDR3 nucleotides: TGTGCCACCAGCCAGTCCGGGACAGGGGTTGACACAGATACGCAGTATTTT.

This clonotype was recorded at least ten times. This chain links TRBV10-3 with TRBJ2-5, with D possibly being TRBD1 (6 bases). CDR3 size: 14 residues. V was trimmed by 2 bases and J by 2 bases, leaving 9 bases between them. Germline V gives CDR1 ENHRY, CDR2 SYGVKD. The CDR3 region is CAISEPGTQETQYF. CDR3 sequence (DNA): TGTGCCATCAGTGAGCCGGGGACACAAGAGACCCAGTACTTC.

A few counts support this clonotype. This chain uses TRBV6-5 with TRBJ2-2; possible D gene TRBD1, 6 bases. V lost 4 bases to trimming and J lost 6 bases, with 15 bases between them. The CDR3 is 15 amino acids. Germline V gene sequence: CDR1 MNHEY, CDR2 SVGAGI. Written as DNA, the CDR3 is TGTGCCAGCAGTTCCCCGGGACATGGGGCCGGGGAGCTGTTTTTT. As protein: CASSSPGHGAGELFF.